A single sample gave rise to the 4 T cell receptor beta chains below, sequenced in a study of neurological immune-mediated disorders. MiXCR, applied by TCRdb to the 5' RACE reads, yields one record per CDR3 protein. This sample carries 45,000 or so distinct CDR3 sequences, roughly 3% of them seen once, and the ten largest clones take about 15%. The specimen sequenced was PBMCs. These receptors originate from a woman in her 50s with multiple sclerosis.

In its sample, this clonotype was seen many times. The CDR3 DNA reads as TGCAGTGGGGAACAGGGGAGGAACTATGGCTACACCTTC. Its translation: CSGEQGRNYGYTF. The chain is built from TRBV20-1 and TRBJ1-2; 7 bases fit TRBD1. The CDR3 spans 13 residues. The V and J ends lost 7 bases and 2 bases, in that order; junction bases with no gene match: 7. Germline V gene lookup returns CDR1 DFQATT and CDR2 SNEGSKA (reference sequence).

This clonotype appeared many times. The rearrangement uses TRBV6-6 and TRBJ1-1; D gene unclear. This CDR3 comprises 13 residues. Germline V CDR1 and CDR2: MNHNY, SVGAGI (reference sequence). V was trimmed by 6 bases and J by 4 bases, leaving 12 bases between them. CDR3 residues: CASSSKWGTEAFF. In nucleotides, the CDR3 is TGTGCCAGCAGCTCGAAATGGGGCACTGAAGCTTTCTTT.

There are many counts of this clonotype. This chain connects TRBV9 to TRBJ1-1; D is possibly TRBD1 (5 bases). CDR3 length: 12 amino acids. Germline V gives CDR1 SGDLS, CDR2 YYNGEE. Trimming pared 4 bases from V and 11 bases from J, leaving 15 bases between. The CDR3 loop is CASSPYVGGAFF. Written as DNA, the CDR3 is TGTGCCAGCAGCCCCTATGTTGGGGGGGCTTTCTTT.

This clonotype has at least ten counts. The chain combines TRBV19 with TRBJ1-3, with D possibly matching TRBD1 (5 bases). The CDR3 sequence is 14 residues long. CDR1 and CDR2 (germline): LNHDA, SQIVND (reference sequence). V gave up 2 bases and J gave up 4 bases, with 9 bases separating them. Here the CDR3 DNA reads TGTGCCAGTAGTATACAGGGTCTCGGAAACACCATATATTTT. Translation: CASSIQGLGNTIYF.